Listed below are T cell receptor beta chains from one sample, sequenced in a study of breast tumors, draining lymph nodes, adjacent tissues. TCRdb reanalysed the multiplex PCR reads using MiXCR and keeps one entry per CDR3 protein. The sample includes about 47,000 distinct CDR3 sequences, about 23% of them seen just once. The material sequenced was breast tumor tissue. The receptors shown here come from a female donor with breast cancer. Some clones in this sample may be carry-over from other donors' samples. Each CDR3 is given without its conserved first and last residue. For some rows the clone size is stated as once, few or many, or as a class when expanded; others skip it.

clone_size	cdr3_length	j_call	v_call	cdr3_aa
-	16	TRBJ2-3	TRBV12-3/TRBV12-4	VSSLYGASGENTDTQY
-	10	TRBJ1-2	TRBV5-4	ASSSEGFGYT
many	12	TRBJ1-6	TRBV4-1	ASSQDRGNSPLH
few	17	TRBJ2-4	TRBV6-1	ASSVTGLAGKAAKNIQY
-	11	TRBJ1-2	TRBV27	ASRVRANYGYT
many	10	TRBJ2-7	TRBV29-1	SVVSETYEQY
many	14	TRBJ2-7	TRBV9	ASSESQGRQGDEQY
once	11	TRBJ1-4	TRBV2	AGIGGQPGKLF
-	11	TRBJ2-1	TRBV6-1	ASSMTVYNEQF
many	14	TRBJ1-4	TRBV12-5	ASGLVLGPYNEKLF
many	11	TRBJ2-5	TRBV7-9	ASSLVSGETQY
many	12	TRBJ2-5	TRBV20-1	SASQTGSLETQY
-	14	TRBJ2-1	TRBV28	ASSPPEDAGHNEQF
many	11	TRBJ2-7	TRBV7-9	ASSSLDRNEQY
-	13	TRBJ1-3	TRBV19	ASSIAGNSGNTIY
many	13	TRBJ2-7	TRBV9	ASSVGGQGRYEQY
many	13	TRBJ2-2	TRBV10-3	AISESRELAGELF
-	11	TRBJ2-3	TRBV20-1	SAKGLAADTQY
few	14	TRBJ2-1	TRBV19	ASSSQGLAGPSEQF
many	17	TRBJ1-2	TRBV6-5	ASRSPRERLNDVNYGYT
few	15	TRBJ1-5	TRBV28	ASSWVRGEGTGQPQH
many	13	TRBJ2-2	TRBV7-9	ASSIQAPNTGELF
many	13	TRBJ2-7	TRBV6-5	ASQRLGSSSYEQY
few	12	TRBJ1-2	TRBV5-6	ASSLVGTGGGYT
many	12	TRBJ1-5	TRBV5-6	ASSLQGLNQPQH
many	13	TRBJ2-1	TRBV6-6	ASSTGREGWNEQF
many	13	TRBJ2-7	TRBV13	ASSSPLRGPYEQY
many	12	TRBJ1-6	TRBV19	ASSASSYNSPLH
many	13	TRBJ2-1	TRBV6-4	ASSPSLQGGDEQF
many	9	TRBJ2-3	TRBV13	ASSTYRDMY
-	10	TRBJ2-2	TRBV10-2	ASRGQTGELF
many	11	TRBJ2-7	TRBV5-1	ASSLRERDEQY
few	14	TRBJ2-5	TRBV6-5	ASSYSTTGPEETQY
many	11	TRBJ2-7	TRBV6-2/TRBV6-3	ASRLGPSYEQY
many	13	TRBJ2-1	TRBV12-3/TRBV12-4	ASSLGLSSHNEQF
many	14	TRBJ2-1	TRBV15	ATSRDIGRAYNEQF
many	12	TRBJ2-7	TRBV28	ASSPGRQRVEQY
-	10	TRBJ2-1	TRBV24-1	ATSDRDRGQF
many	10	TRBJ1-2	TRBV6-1	ASSENRLGYT
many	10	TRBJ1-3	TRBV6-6	ASSFGGNTIY
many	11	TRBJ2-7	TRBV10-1	ASSGTAAYEQY
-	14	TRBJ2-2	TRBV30	AWSVLGQGMSGELF
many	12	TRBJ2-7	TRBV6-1	ASKTTRDSYEQY
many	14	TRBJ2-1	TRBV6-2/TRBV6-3	ASSYSSGGRDNEQF
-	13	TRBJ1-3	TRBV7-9	ASSSGQGIKNTIY
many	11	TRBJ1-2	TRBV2	ASSPRDSYGYT
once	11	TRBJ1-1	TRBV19	ASRQGEVTEAF